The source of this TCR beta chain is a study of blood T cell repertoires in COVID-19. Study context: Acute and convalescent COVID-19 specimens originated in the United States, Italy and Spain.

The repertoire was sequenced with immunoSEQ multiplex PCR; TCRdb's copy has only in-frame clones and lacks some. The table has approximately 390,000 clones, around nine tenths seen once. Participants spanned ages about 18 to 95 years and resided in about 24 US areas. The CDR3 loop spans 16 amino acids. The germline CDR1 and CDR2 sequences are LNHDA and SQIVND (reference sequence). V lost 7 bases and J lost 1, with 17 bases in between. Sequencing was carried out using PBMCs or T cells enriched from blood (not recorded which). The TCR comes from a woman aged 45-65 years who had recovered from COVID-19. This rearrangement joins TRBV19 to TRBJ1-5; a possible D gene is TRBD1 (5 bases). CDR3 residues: CASNPLQGGSNQPQHF. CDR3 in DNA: TGTGCCAGTAATCCTCTGCAGGGCGGAAGCAATCAGCCCCAGCATTTT. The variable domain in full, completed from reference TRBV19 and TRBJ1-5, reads DGGITQSPKYLFRKEGQNVTLSCEQNLNHDAMYWYRQDPGQGLRLIYYSQIVNDFQKGDIAEGYSVSREKKESFPLTVTSAQKNPTAFYLCASNPLQGGSNQPQHFGDGTRLSIL.